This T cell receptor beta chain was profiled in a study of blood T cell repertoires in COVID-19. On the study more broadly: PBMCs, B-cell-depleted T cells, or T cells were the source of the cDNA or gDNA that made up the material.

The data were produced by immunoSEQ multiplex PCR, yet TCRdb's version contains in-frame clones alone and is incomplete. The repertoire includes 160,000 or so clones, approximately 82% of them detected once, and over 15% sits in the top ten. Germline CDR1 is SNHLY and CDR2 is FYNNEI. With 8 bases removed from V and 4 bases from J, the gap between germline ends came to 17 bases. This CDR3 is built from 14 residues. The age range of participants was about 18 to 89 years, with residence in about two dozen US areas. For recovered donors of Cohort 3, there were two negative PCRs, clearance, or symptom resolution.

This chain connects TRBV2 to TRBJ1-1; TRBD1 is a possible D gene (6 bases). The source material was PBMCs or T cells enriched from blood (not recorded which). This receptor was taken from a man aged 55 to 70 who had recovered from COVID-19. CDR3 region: CASSGAQSSTEAFF. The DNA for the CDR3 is TGTGCCAGCTCAGGGGCCCAGTCCAGCACTGAAGCTTTCTTT. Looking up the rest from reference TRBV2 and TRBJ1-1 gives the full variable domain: EPEVTQTPSHQVTQMGQEVILRCVPISNHLYFYWYRQILGQKVEFLVSFYNNEISEKSEIFDDQFSVERPDGSNFTLKIRSTKLEDSAMYFCASSGAQSSTEAFFGQGTRLTVV.